The 27 T cell receptor beta chains below all came from one sample that was sequenced in a study of shared clonotypes between healthy human individuals. Naive-designated CD8 cells lacked CD45RO, were positively enriched for CCR7, and omitted terminally differentiated effector memory CD45RA+ cells. TCRdb's table, derived via immunoSEQ multiplex PCR, lists solely in-frame clones and lacks some. The sample has 800,000 to 950,000 clones, about 96% seen once; the top ten hold roughly 0.23%. Specimen: naive CD8+ T cells sorted from blood. These receptors all come from a man aged 25 to 40 in good health.

The V call is TRBV7-2, the J call TRBJ2-1, with TRBD2 as a possible D gene (7 bases). Germline V gene data show CDR1 as SGHTA and CDR2 as FQGNSA. V dropped 6 bases and J dropped 4 bases, with 16 bases sitting between them. The CDR3 spans 15 residues. CDR3 residues: CASRTLRGGYNEQFF. The CDR3 DNA sequence: TGTGCCAGCAGGACCCTTAGGGGGGGGTACAATGAGCAGTTCTTC.

V gene TRBV7-8 combines with J gene TRBJ2-5; D is possibly TRBD2 (5 bases). The germline V gene has CDR1 SGHVS and CDR2 FQNEAQ. Trimming stripped 2 bases from V and 5 bases from J, with 15 bases between. This CDR3 has 15 residues. CDR3 nucleotide sequence: TGTGCCAGCAGCTTACGGCAACTAGAAGGGGAGACCCAGTACTTC. It yields the protein CASSLRQLEGETQYF. Full variable domain (missing parts from reference TRBV7-8 and TRBJ2-5): GAGVSQSPRYKVAKRGQDVALRCDPISGHVSLFWYQQALGQGPEFLTYFQNEAQLDKSGLPSDRFFAERPEGSVSTLKIQRTQQEDSAVYLCASSLRQLEGETQYFGPGTRLLVL.

This clone appeared once. The CDR3 loop reads CASKKSGTPYEQYF. The CDR3 DNA is TGTGCCAGCAAAAAATCAGGGACCCCCTACGAGCAGTACTTC. The rearrangement uses TRBV27 and TRBJ2-7; perhaps D is TRBD1 or TRBD2 (5 bases each). The V gene lost 7 bases and the J gene lost 2 bases, with 15 bases spanning the gap. The CDR3 is made up of 14 amino acids. Germline loops: CDR1 MNHEY, CDR2 SMNVEV (reference sequence).

This clone was seen once. This chain joins TRBV7-8 and TRBJ2-1, with TRBD2 matching 7 bases. The CDR3 runs 18 residues. V was pared by 1 base and J by 4 bases, with 13 bases of the junction left unmatched. Germline assignment: CDR1 SGHVS and CDR2 FQNEAQ. In DNA, the CDR3 is TGTGCCAGCAGCTTAGGGTTCTCCCGCGGGAGAGAATACAATGAGCAGTTCTTC. Protein sequence: CASSLGFSRGREYNEQFF. Full variable domain (remainder filled in from reference TRBV7-8 and TRBJ2-1): GAGVSQSPRYKVAKRGQDVALRCDPISGHVSLFWYQQALGQGPEFLTYFQNEAQLDKSGLPSDRFFAERPEGSVSTLKIQRTQQEDSAVYLCASSLGFSRGREYNEQFFGPGTRLTVL.

This clone showed up just once. The chain couples TRBV7-2 to TRBJ2-7; 8 bases are a match to TRBD1. The J segment lost 3 bases and the V segment lost 5 bases, leaving 15 bases of the junction unmatched. The germline CDR1 and CDR2 sequences are SGHTA and FQGNSA. The CDR3 runs to 17 residues. In DNA, the CDR3 is TGTGCCAGCAGCCCCCGGACAGGGCCCTCGGTGTACTACGAGCAGTACTTC. This codes for CASSPRTGPSVYYEQYF. Looking up the rest from reference TRBV7-2 and TRBJ2-7 gives the full variable domain: GAGVSQSPSNKVTEKGKDVELRCDPISGHTALYWYRQSLGQGLEFLIYFQGNSAPDKSGLPSDRFSAERTGGSVSTLTIQRTQQEDSAVYLCASSPRTGPSVYYEQYFGPGTRLTVT.

This chain uses TRBV27 with TRBJ1-4; no definite D call. The germline V and J ends were trimmed by 4 bases and 14 bases, with 11 bases remaining between them. Per germline, CDR1 MNHEY and CDR2 SMNVEV (reference sequence). This CDR3 is built from 11 residues. The CDR3 spells CASSSRGKLFF. The CDR3 DNA follows: TGTGCCAGCAGTTCCCGAGGCAAGCTGTTTTTT.

The chain recombines TRBV19 with TRBJ2-2; D gene ambiguous. V lost 7 bases and J lost 1, with 7 bases in between. Germline V gene lookup returns CDR1 LNHDA and CDR2 SQIVND (reference sequence). This CDR3 spans 13 amino acids. CDR3 amino acids: CASMGLNTGELFF. Here the CDR3 DNA reads TGTGCCAGTATGGGCTTGAACACCGGGGAGCTGTTTTTT.

This clone was seen a single time. CDR3 nucleotides: TGCGCCAGCAGCCAAGGGACGGGGGATGAGCAGTTCTTC. Amino acids: CASSQGTGDEQFF. The chain joins TRBV4-1 to TRBJ2-1; D perhaps matches TRBD2 (6 bases). Looked up from germline, CDR1 is MGHRA and CDR2 is YSYEKL. V lost 1 base and J 8 bases, leaving 9 bases between the germline ends. This CDR3 has 13 amino acids.

This chain joins TRBV7-9 and TRBJ2-2; 8 bases are shared with TRBD2. CDR1 is SEHNR, CDR2 FQNEAQ, per germline (reference sequence). The V segment lost 6 bases and the J segment 5 bases; nucleotides outside the gene matches: 8. The CDR3 contains 15 residues. CDR3 sequence (DNA): TGTGCCAGCAGAACTAGCGGAAGGTTGACCGGGGAGCTGTTTTTT. Protein product: CASRTSGRLTGELFF. Full variable domain (missing parts from reference TRBV7-9 and TRBJ2-2): DTGVSQNPRHKITKRGQNVTFRCDPISEHNRLYWYRQTLGQGPEFLTYFQNEAQLEKSRLLSDRFSAERPKGSFSTLEIQRTEQGDSAMYLCASRTSGRLTGELFFGEGSRLTVL.

This clone was found once. The chain employs TRBV28 and TRBJ2-7; 7 bases line up with TRBD1. The CDR3 totals 15 residues. The germline CDR1 and CDR2 sequences are MDHEN and SYDVKM. V shed 5 bases, J shed 2 bases, and the junction held 9 bases outside the gene matches. Written as DNA, the CDR3 is TGTGCCAGCAGTATCACAGGGGCCCTAACCTACGAGCAGTACTTC. Residues: CASSITGALTYEQYF.

V gene TRBV9 combines with J gene TRBJ2-5; D gene uncertain. The CDR3 has 15 amino acids. V was trimmed by 3 bases and J by 7 bases, leaving 19 bases between them. Looked up from germline, CDR1 is SGDLS and CDR2 is YYNGEE. The CDR3 DNA reads as TGTGCCAGCAGCGCCGAAGCTGACGGCGACTGGACCCAGTACTTC. Encoded protein: CASSAEADGDWTQYF.

This chain's CDR3 is CASSLTTGGNTIYF. CDR3 DNA sequence: TGTGCCAGCAGCTTAACGACAGGGGGAAACACCATATATTTT. The genes are TRBV7-9 and TRBJ1-3, with 7 nucleotides matching TRBD1. Trimming removed 2 bases from V and 4 bases from J; junction bases left unmatched: 2. The germline gives CDR1 SEHNR, CDR2 FQNEAQ (reference sequence). The CDR3 extends over 14 amino acids.

On this clone itself: Other DNA sequences within the sample encode an identical CDR3. This chain uses TRBV5-6 with TRBJ1-3; D not resolved. This CDR3 contains 13 residues. V was trimmed by 0 bases and J by 0 bases, leaving 1 base between them. Germline V gives CDR1 SGHDT, CDR2 YYEEEE. Written as DNA, the CDR3 is TGTGCCAGCAGCTTGGGCTCTGGAAACACCATATATTTT. It yields the protein CASSLGSGNTIYF.

This chain uses TRBV28 with TRBJ1-1; possibly TRBD1 for D (5 bases). V lost 6 bases and J 5 bases, leaving 13 bases between the germline ends. CDR1 and CDR2 (germline): MDHEN, SYDVKM. This CDR3 comprises 13 residues. In DNA, the CDR3 is TGTGCCAGCAGCCACTCCCGGGGGACTGAAGCTTTCTTT. Translation: CASSHSRGTEAFF.

This rearrangement joins TRBV5-1 to TRBJ2-5; TRBD2 aligns across 8 bases. Germline V gives CDR1 SGHRS, CDR2 YFSETQ. The CDR3 runs 16 residues. J lost 2 bases, V lost 2 bases, and 8 bases had no gene match. Here the CDR3 reads CASSLQLAVLQETQYF. The CDR3, as DNA: TGCGCCAGCAGCTTACAACTAGCGGTTCTACAAGAGACCCAGTACTTC.

The chain links TRBV4-3 to TRBJ2-1; TRBD2 aligns across 14 bases. The V gene's germline CDR1 is LGHNA and CDR2 YSLEER. The CDR3 has 15 residues. V gave up 2 bases and J gave up 12 bases; unmatched junction bases: 6. This CDR3 reads CASSQTGLAGGSQFF. In DNA, the CDR3 is TGCGCCAGCAGCCAAACCGGACTAGCGGGAGGATCGCAGTTCTTC.

The J gene is TRBJ2-7, the V gene TRBV7-9, with TRBD2 matching 12 bases. V trimming: 5 bases; J trimming: 4 bases; junction bases outside the gene matches: 6. The germline gives CDR1 SEHNR, CDR2 FQNEAQ (reference sequence). The CDR3 consists of 15 residues. As DNA, the CDR3 is TGTGCCAGCAGCGGTGGACTAGCGGGACTATACGAGCAGTACTTC. Amino acids: CASSGGLAGLYEQYF.

This clone has only one observation. The rearrangement links TRBV27 to TRBJ2-7; weak D call: TRBD1 (5 bases). Germline V gene data show CDR1 as MNHEY and CDR2 as SMNVEV (reference sequence). This CDR3 is 12 amino acids long. The germline V and J ends were trimmed by 6 bases and 1 base, with 7 bases remaining between them. This CDR3 is CASRGESYEQYF. The DNA of the CDR3 is TGTGCCAGCAGAGGGGAATCCTACGAGCAGTACTTC.

The chain recombines TRBV27 with TRBJ2-7, with unresolved D. The CDR3 has 13 amino acids. CDR1 and CDR2 (germline): MNHEY, SMNVEV (reference sequence). V was shortened by 3 bases and J by 5 bases, with 11 bases between the two germline ends. This CDR3 is CASSFKVNNEQYF. The CDR3 DNA follows: TGTGCCAGCAGTTTCAAGGTGAACAACGAGCAGTACTTC.

V is TRBV7-2 and J is TRBJ2-7, with D perhaps matching TRBD2 (7 bases). Germline CDR1 is SGHTA and CDR2 is FQGNSA. CDR3 length equals 14 residues. Trimming pared 5 bases from V and 4 bases from J, leaving 15 bases between. CDR3 nucleotides: TGTGCCAGCAGCACCGAGGGGGGGGTGTACGAGCAGTACTTC. Residues: CASSTEGGVYEQYF.

The V gene is TRBV11-2, the J gene TRBJ2-7; the D call may be TRBD1 or TRBD2 (5 bases each). The V gene lost 2 bases and the J gene lost 2 bases, with 10 bases spanning the gap. Germline-derived CDR1 and CDR2 are SGHAT and FQNNGV. CDR3 size: 14 residues. CDR3 nucleotides: TGTGCCAGCAGCTTAACCCAGGGAGCCTACGAGCAGTACTTC. Residues: CASSLTQGAYEQYF.

This chain links TRBV7-9 with TRBJ1-1; TRBD1 agrees at 7 bases. The germline CDR1 and CDR2 sequences are SEHNR and FQNEAQ (reference sequence). V lost 5 bases to trimming and J lost 5 bases; unmatched junction nucleotides: 5. This CDR3 is 13 amino acids long. In nucleotides, the CDR3 is TGTGCCAGCAGCCCAGGGGGAGGAACTGAAGCTTTCTTT. Translated: CASSPGGGTEAFF.

The chain recombines TRBV6-6 with TRBJ2-2; D possibly corresponds to TRBD2 (6 bases). Trimming took 2 bases from V and 5 from J, leaving 15 bases between them. CDR3 length: 16 amino acids. CDR1 is MNHNY and CDR2 is SVGAGI in the germline V gene (reference sequence). The CDR3 bases are TGTGCCAGCAGTTACCCGGGGACTTACGATACCGGGGAGCTGTTTTTT. Residues: CASSYPGTYDTGELFF.

Of note for this clone: Other DNA sequences from this sample encode an identical CDR3 as well. The chain combines TRBV6-5 with TRBJ2-7; no clear D gene. CDR3 length equals 13 residues. Germline V gene data show CDR1 as MNHEY and CDR2 as SVGAGI. V was clipped by 2 bases and J by 3 bases, with 8 bases between them. CDR3 sequence: CASSYGGDYEQYF. The CDR3 DNA sequence: TGTGCCAGCAGTTACGGCGGAGACTACGAGCAGTACTTC.

The genes are TRBV11-2 and TRBJ2-7; D unresolved. This CDR3 comprises 14 residues. In germline, CDR1 is SGHAT, CDR2 FQNNGV. V was trimmed by 6 bases and J by 0 bases, leaving 12 bases between them. The CDR3: CASSHFSGSYEQYF. The CDR3 nucleotides are TGTGCCAGCAGTCATTTTTCCGGCTCCTACGAGCAGTACTTC.

The rearrangement uses TRBV7-9 and TRBJ1-1; D perhaps matches TRBD1 (5 bases). The V end was cut by 4 bases, the J end by 4 bases, with 7 bases between. This CDR3 is 12 amino acids long. CDR1 and CDR2 (germline): SEHNR, FQNEAQ (reference sequence). The CDR3 sequence: CASSSRATEAFF. The CDR3, as DNA: TGTGCCAGCAGCTCCAGGGCCACTGAAGCTTTCTTT.

The rearrangement links TRBV4-3 to TRBJ2-7; TRBD2 might be the D (5 bases). Trimming left V 4 bases short and J 2 bases short, with 12 bases between. The CDR3 has 14 amino acids. Germline assignment: CDR1 LGHNA and CDR2 YSLEER. CDR3 region: CASSPRTGTYEQYF. In DNA, the CDR3 is TGCGCCAGCAGCCCCCGGACGGGGACCTACGAGCAGTACTTC.